This T cell receptor beta chain came from a study of OX40 agonist ivuxolimab in advanced cancers. Across the study: The eligibility criteria allowed prior anti-PD-1, anti-PD-L1 or anti-CTLA-4 therapy, and approximately 42% had some. Three patients had partial responses: one hepatocellular carcinoma, two cutaneous melanoma.

Germline V gene data show CDR1 as WNHNN and CDR2 as SYGVQD (reference sequence). CDR3 length: 14 amino acids. V was shortened by 5 bases and J by 6 bases, with 14 bases between the two germline ends. Assay used: immunoSEQ multiplex PCR; TCRdb lists only in-frame clones, some missing. The sample has around 56,000 clones, roughly 80% seen once. Sample: CD4+ or CD8+ T cells sorted from blood, taken in a trial of the OX40 agonist ivuxolimab. The V gene is TRBV10-1, the J gene TRBJ2-1; D may correspond to TRBD1 or TRBD2 (5 bases each). The TCR was taken from an adult with an advanced solid tumor such as melanoma, head and neck, liver or kidney cancer. CDR3 sequence: CASSRGTGPNEQFF. Here the CDR3 DNA reads TGCGCCAGCAGTCGTGGTACGGGGCCCAATGAGCAGTTCTTC.